This T cell receptor (beta chain) was found in a study of blood T cell repertoires in COVID-19 (dated by TCRdb to the early 2020s). Background for the entire study: Collaborator samples came from the United States, Italy and Spain and covered acute and convalescent phases of COVID-19. The material from the prospective study consisted of cDNA or gDNA derived from T cells, B-cell-depleted T cells, or PBMCs. The dataset comprised deeply sampled blood TCRbeta repertoires from subjects exposed to, actively infected with, or recovered from COVID-19. A freely available public database, intended as a resource for researchers studying the immune response to SARS-CoV-2, is where the repertoires were released. The samples were drawn from two sources: the first 160 participants of the ongoing ImmuneRACE study, and 950 to 1,500 subjects contributed by 6 global collaborators. Sample metadata almost always included a de-identified subject ID, COVID-19 status, age in years and sex. Where available, HLA class I and class II types were taken from metadata supplied by the sample provider and were not determined by assay-based typing.

The immunoSEQ Assay, a bias-controlled multiplex PCR, was used to amplify TCRbeta CDR3 regions from genomic DNA. On the study's bioinformatics: The number of nucleated cells in each sample was estimated from the amplification of reference gene primers within the assay. Sequence reads were collapsed and filtered to measure the absolute abundance of every unique TCRbeta CDR3 rearrangement. Productive Simpson clonality was computed per sample as the square root of Simpson's diversity index over productive rearrangements. As stored in TCRdb, this immuneACCESS dataset retains in-frame rearrangements with V and J assigned. A fraction of the clones does not appear; measured against another copy, unresolved V genes explain less than half of the discrepancy, and the remainder lacks a known reason. D and trimming were read from the DNA, whereas the V and J calls and clone size are those reported in that table. In all, the sample holds 120,000 or so clones, and 80% of those were seen once. The ten largest clones represent roughly 1.8% of the sample.

Overall results and qualifications from the work: How much clinical and demographic metadata was included differed by source and by participant, and the metadata was provided uncurated.

On this clone: The target of this receptor is not known. Qualities for individual bases were not recorded, and no much larger clone is one base off.

The collaborating institutions used their own protocols to collect whole blood in K2EDTA tubes. For TCRbeta analysis, collaborator samples were shipped as frozen whole blood, as isolated PBMCs, or as DNA extracted from either sample type. The germline V gene gives CDR1 as SGHRS and CDR2 as YFSETQ. Here V drops 5 bases and J drops 7 bases, and the junction holds 5 bases not matched to any gene. Inclusive of the bounding cysteine and phenylalanine, the CDR3 is 13 residues long. Here the CDR3 DNA is all that survives: 39 bases in frame from base 1. The TCR comes from a man between 65 and 85 years old with acute or convalescent COVID-19. The specimen was peripheral blood. The sequence links TRBV5-1 to TRBJ1-4; 7 central nucleotides agree with TRBD1. The CDR3 amino acid sequence is: CASRTGSSEKLFF. The sequenced DNA is TGCGCCAGCAGGACAGGGTCGAGTGAAAAACTGTTTTTT.